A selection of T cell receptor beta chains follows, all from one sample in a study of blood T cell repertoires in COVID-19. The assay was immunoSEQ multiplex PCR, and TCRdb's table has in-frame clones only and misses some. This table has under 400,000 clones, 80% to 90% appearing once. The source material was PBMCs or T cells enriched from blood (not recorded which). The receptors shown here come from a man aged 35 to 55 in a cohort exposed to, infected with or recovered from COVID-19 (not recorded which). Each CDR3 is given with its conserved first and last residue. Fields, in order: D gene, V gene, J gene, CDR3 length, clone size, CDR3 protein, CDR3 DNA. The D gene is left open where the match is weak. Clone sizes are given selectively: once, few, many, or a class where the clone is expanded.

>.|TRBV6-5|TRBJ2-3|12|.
CASSFPGDTQYF
TGTGCCAGCAGTTTTCCGGGAGATACGCAGTATTTT
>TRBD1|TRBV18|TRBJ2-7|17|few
CASSPDRGYSAIYEQYF
TGTGCCAGCTCACCTGACAGGGGGTACTCGGCAATTTACGAGCAGTACTTC
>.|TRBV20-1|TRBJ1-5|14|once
CSASQGSGNQPQHF
TGCAGTGCTAGTCAAGGAAGCGGCAATCAGCCCCAGCATTTT
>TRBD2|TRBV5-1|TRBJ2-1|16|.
CASSLLSGTTYNEQFF
TGCGCCAGCAGCTTGTTAAGCGGGACCACCTACAATGAGCAGTTCTTC
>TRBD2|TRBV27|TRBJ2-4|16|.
CASSLSSGSSKNIQYF
TGTGCCAGCAGTTTATCTAGCGGGAGCAGCAAAAACATTCAGTACTTC
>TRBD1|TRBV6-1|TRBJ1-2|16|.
CASSGTLTGINYGYTF
TGTGCCAGCAGTGGAACATTGACAGGGATTAACTATGGCTACACCTTC
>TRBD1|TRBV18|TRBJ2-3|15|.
CASSPQGAGTDTQYF
TGTGCCAGCTCACCACAGGGGGCTGGCACAGATACGCAGTATTTT
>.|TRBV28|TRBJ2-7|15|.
CASSQNPRVPYEQYF
TGTGCCAGCTCCCAAAACCCGAGGGTGCCCTACGAGCAGTACTTC
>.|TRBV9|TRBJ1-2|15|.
CASSDVQQAGDGYTF
TGTGCCAGCAGCGATGTCCAGCAGGCGGGAGATGGCTACACCTTC
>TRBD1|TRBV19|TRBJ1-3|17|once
CASSTLGTGGYGNTIYF
TGTGCCAGTAGTACTTTGGGAACAGGGGGTTACGGAAACACCATATATTTT
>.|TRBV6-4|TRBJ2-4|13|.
CASTKRGKNIQYF
TGTGCCAGCACCAAGCGCGGGAAAAACATTCAGTACTTC
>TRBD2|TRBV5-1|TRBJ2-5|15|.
CASSFAGGKKETQYF
TGCGCCAGCAGCTTCGCGGGAGGAAAAAAGGAGACCCAGTACTTC
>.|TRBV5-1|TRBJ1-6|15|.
CASSLAAGLNSPLHF
TGCGCCAGCAGCTTGGCCGCAGGGCTTAATTCACCCCTCCACTTT
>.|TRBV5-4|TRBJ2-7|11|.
CASSDSYEQYF
TGTGCCAGCAGCGACAGCTACGAGCAGTACTTC
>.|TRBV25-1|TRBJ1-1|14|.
CASSARGFRTEAFF
TGTGCCAGCAGTGCCAGGGGCTTTAGGACTGAAGCTTTCTTT
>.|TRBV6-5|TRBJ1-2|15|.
CASSYTYRFGYGYTF
TGTGCCAGCAGTTACACCTACAGGTTTGGCTATGGCTACACCTTC
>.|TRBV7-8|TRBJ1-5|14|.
CASSLGTVNQPQHF
TGTGCCAGCAGCTTAGGGACAGTCAATCAGCCCCAGCATTTT
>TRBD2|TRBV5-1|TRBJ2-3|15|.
CASSFGTSVADTQYF
TGCGCCAGCAGCTTTGGGACTAGCGTAGCAGATACGCAGTATTTT
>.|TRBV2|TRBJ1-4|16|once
CASSAGYSSTNEKLFF
TGTGCCAGCAGTGCCGGATATAGCTCGACTAATGAAAAACTGTTTTTT
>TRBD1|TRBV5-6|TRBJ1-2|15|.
CASSFTGGYAYGYTF
TGTGCCAGCAGCTTTACAGGGGGCTACGCCTATGGCTACACCTTC
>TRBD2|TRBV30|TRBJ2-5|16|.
CAWSLGGGGLGETQYF
TGTGCCTGGAGTCTGGGGGGGGGAGGGCTAGGAGAGACCCAGTACTTC
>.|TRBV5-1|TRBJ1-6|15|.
CASSLTGTSNSPLHF
TGCGCCAGCAGCTTGACAGGGACCTCTAATTCACCCCTCCACTTT
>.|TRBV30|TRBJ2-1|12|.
CAWSVGGRWQFF
TGTGCCTGGAGTGTAGGGGGAAGATGGCAGTTCTTC
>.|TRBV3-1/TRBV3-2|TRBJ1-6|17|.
CASSPAAWAARNSPLHF
TGTGCCAGCAGCCCAGCCGCCTGGGCAGCCCGGAATTCACCCCTCCACTTT
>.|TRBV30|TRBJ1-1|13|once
CAWNAGVRTEAFF
TGTGCCTGGAATGCGGGTGTTAGGACTGAAGCTTTCTTT
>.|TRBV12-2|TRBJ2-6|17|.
CASRLGQASSGANVLTF
TGTGCAAGTCGCTTAGGACAGGCCAGCTCTGGGGCCAACGTCCTGACTTTC
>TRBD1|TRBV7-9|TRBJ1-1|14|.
CASSLRGQGTEAFF
TGTGCCAGCAGCTTACGGGGACAGGGGACTGAAGCTTTCTTT
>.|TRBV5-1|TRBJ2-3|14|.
CASSLSAALDTQYF
TGCGCCAGCAGCTTAAGCGCCGCCTTGGATACGCAGTATTTT
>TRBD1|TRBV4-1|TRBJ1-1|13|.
CGSQGMANTEAFF
TGCGGCTCACAGGGGATGGCGAACACTGAAGCTTTCTTT
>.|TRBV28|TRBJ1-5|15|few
CASSPRAGSNQPQHF
TGTGCCAGCAGTCCCCGCGCAGGGAGCAATCAGCCCCAGCATTTT
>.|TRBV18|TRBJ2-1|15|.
CASSPSGGSYNEQFF
TGTGCCAGCTCACCCTCCGGAGGATCCTACAATGAGCAGTTCTTC
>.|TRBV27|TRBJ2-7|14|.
CASRPRQYSYEQYF
TGTGCCAGCAGGCCCCGACAGTACTCCTACGAGCAGTACTTC
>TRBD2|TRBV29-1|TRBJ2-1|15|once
CSVPSTSGMGNEQFF
TGCAGCGTCCCTTCGACTAGCGGGATGGGCAATGAGCAGTTCTTC
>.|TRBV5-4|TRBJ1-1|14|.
CASSRTGRDTEAFF
TGTGCCAGCAGCAGAACAGGGAGGGACACTGAAGCTTTCTTT
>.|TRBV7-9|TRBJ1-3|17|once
CASSQTPQDSSGNTIYF
TGTGCCAGCAGCCAGACCCCACAGGATAGCTCTGGAAACACCATATATTTT
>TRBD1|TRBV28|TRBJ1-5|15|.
CASSSGTGGNQPQHF
TGTGCCAGCAGTTCGGGGACAGGGGGCAATCAGCCCCAGCATTTT
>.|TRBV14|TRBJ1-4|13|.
CASSRGINEKLFF
TGTGCCAGCAGCCGGGGCATTAATGAAAAACTGTTTTTT
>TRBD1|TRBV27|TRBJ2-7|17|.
CASSLLMTGAQGYEQYF
TGTGCCAGCAGTTTATTAATGACAGGGGCCCAGGGGTACGAGCAGTACTTC
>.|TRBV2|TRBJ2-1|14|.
CASSARASYNEQFF
TGTGCCAGCAGTGCCAGGGCATCCTACAATGAGCAGTTCTTC
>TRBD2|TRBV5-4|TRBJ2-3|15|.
CASSLAGGITDTQYF
TGTGCCAGCAGCTTAGCGGGAGGGATCACAGATACGCAGTATTTT
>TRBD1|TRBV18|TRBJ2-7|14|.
CASSLDRGNYEQYF
TGTGCCAGCTCACTCGACAGGGGGAACTACGAGCAGTACTTC
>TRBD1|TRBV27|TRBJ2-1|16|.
CASRTGAADSYNEQFF
TGTGCCAGCAGGACAGGGGCAGCGGACTCCTACAATGAGCAGTTCTTC